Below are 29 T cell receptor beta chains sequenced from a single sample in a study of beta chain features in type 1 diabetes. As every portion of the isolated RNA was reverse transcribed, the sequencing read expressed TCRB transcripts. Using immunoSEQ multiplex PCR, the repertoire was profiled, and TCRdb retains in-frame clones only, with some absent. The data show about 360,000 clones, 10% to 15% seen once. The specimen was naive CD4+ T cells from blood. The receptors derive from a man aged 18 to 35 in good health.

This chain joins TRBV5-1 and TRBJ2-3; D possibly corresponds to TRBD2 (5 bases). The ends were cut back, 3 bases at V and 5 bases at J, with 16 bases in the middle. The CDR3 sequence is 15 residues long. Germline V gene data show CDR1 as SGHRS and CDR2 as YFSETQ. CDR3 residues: CASSSDGVRGDTQYF. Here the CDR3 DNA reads TGCGCCAGCAGCTCCGATGGGGTTCGGGGAGATACGCAGTATTTT.

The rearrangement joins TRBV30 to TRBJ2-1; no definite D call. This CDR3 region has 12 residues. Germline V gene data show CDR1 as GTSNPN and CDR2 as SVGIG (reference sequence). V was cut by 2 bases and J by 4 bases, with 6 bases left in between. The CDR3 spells CAWSPTYNEQFF. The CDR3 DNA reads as TGTGCCTGGAGTCCGACATACAATGAGCAGTTCTTC.

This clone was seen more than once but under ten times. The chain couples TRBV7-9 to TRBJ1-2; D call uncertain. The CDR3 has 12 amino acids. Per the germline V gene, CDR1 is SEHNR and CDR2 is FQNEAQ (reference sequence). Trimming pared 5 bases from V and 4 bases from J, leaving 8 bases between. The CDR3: CASSPGVYGYTF. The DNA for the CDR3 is TGTGCCAGCAGCCCCGGGGTCTATGGCTACACCTTC.

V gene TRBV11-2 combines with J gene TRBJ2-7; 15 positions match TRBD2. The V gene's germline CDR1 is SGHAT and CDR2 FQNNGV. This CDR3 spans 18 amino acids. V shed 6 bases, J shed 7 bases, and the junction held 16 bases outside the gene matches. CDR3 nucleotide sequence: TGTGCCAGCAGTCTAACCGGGACTAGCGGGAGGACCTTCTTAGAGCAGTACTTC. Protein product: CASSLTGTSGRTFLEQYF.

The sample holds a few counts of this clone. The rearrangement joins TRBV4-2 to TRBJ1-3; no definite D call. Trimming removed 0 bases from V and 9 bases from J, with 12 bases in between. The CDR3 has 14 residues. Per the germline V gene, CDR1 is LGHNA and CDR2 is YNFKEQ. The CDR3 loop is CASSQDEGRGTIYF. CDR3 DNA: TGTGCCAGCAGCCAAGATGAAGGCCGGGGCACCATATATTTT.

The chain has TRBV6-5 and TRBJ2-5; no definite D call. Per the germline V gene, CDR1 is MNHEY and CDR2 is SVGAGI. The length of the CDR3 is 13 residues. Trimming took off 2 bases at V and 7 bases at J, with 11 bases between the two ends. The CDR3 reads CASSYGQDGTQYF. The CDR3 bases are TGTGCCAGCAGTTACGGTCAGGATGGGACCCAGTACTTC.

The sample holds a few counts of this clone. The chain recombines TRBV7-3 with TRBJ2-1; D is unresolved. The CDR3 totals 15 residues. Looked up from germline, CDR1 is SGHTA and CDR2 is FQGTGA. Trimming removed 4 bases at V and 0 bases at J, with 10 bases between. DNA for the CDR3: TGTGCCAGCAGCTCTGCGCATGGCTCCTACAATGAGCAGTTCTTC. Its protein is CASSSAHGSYNEQFF.

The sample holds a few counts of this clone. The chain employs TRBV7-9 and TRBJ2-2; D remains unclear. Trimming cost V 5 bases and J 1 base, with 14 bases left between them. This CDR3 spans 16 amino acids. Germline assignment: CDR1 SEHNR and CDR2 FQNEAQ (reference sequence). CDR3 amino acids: CASSPVGQENTGELFF. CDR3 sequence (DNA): TGTGCCAGCAGCCCGGTTGGGCAGGAGAACACCGGGGAGCTGTTTTTT. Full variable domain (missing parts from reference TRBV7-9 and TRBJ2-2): DTGVSQNPRHKITKRGQNVTFRCDPISEHNRLYWYRQTLGQGPEFLTYFQNEAQLEKSRLLSDRFSAERPKGSFSTLEIQRTEQGDSAMYLCASSPVGQENTGELFFGEGSRLTVL.

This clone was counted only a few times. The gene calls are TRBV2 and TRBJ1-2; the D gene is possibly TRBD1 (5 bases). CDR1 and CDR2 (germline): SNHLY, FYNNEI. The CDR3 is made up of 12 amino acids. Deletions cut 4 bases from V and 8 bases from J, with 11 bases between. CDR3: CASSGEGLGYTF. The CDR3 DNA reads TGTGCCAGCAGTGGGGAGGGGTTGGGCTACACCTTC.

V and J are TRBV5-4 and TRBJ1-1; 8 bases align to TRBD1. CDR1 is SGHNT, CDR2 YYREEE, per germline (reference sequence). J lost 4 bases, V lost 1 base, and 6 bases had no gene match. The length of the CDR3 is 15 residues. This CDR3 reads CASSLQGARGTEAFF. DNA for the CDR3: TGTGCCAGCAGCTTGCAGGGGGCGCGTGGCACTGAAGCTTTCTTT.

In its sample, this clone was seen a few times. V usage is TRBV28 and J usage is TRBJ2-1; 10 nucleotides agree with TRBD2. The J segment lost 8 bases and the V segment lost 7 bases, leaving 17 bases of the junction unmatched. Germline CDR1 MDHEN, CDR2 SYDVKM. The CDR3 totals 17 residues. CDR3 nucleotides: TGTGCCAGCAAAAGAGGACTAGCGGTCTTCCTAGGGCATGAGCAGTTCTTC. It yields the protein CASKRGLAVFLGHEQFF.

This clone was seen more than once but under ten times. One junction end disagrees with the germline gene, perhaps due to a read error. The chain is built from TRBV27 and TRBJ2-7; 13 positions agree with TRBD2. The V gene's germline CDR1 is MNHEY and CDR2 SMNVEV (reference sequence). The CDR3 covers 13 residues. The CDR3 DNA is TGTGCCAGCAGTTGGGGACTAGCGGGGTTAAGGGACTTC. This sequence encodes CASSWGLAGLRDF.

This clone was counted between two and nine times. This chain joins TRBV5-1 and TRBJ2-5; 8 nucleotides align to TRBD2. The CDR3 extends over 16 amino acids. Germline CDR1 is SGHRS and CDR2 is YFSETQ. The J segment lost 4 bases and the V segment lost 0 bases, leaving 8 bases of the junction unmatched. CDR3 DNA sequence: TGCGCCAGCAGCTTGGTTGTCGGGAGGGCCGGAGAGACCCAGTACTTC. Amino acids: CASSLVVGRAGETQYF.

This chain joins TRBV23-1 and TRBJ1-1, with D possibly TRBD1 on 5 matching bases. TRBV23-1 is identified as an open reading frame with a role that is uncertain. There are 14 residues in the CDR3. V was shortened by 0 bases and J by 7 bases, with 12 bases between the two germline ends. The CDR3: CASSQSIRGIEAFF. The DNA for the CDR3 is TGCGCCAGCAGTCAATCGATTCGGGGGATTGAAGCTTTCTTT.

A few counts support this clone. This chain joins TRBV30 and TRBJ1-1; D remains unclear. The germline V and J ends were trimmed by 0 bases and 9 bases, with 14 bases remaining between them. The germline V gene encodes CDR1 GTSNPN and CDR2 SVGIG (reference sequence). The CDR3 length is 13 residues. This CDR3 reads CAWSVVPANQAFF. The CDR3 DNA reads TGTGCCTGGAGTGTAGTGCCAGCGAACCAAGCTTTCTTT.

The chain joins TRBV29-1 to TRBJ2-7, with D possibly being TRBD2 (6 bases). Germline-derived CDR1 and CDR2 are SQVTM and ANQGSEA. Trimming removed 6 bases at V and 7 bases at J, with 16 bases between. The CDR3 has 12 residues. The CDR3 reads CSVKPIGREQYF. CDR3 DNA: TGCAGCGTGAAGCCGATAGGGAGGGAGCAGTACTTC.

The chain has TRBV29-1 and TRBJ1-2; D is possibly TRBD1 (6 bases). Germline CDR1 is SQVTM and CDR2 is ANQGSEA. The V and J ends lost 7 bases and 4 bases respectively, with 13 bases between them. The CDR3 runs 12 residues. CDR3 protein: CSELTGGYGYTF. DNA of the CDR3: TGCAGCGAGCTGACAGGCGGCTATGGCTACACCTTC. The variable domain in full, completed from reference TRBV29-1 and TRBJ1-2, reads SAVISQKPSRDICQRGTSLTIQCQVDSQVTMMFWYRQQPGQSLTLIATANQGSEATYESGFVIDKFPISRPNLTFSTLTVSNMSPEDSSIYLCSELTGGYGYTFGSGTRLTVV.

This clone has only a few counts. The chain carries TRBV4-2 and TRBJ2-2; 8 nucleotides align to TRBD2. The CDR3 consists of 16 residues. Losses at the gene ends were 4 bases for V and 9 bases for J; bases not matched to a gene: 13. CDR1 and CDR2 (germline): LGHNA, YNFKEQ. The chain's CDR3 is CASSPLEGRGERELFF. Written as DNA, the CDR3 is TGTGCCAGCAGCCCCTTGGAGGGGCGGGGGGAAAGGGAGCTGTTTTTT.

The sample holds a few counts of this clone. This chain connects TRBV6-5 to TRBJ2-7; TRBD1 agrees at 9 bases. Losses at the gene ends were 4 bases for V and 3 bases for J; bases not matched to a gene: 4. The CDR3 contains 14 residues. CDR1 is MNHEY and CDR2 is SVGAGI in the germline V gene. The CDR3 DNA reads TGTGCCAGCAGTTCCGGGACAGGGATCTACGAGCAGTACTTC. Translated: CASSSGTGIYEQYF.

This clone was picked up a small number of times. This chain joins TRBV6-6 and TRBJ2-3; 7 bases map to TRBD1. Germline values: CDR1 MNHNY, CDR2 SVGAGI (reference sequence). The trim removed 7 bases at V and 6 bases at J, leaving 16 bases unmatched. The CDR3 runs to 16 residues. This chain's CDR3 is CASTPARTGPSDTQYF. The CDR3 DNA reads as TGTGCCAGCACCCCGGCCCGGACAGGCCCTTCTGATACGCAGTATTTT.

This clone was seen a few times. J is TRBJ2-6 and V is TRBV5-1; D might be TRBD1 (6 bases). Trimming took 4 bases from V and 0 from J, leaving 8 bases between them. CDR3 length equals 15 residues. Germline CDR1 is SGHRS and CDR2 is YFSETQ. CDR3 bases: TGCGCCAGCAGCACAGGGCTCTCTGGGGCCAACGTCCTGACTTTC. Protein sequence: CASSTGLSGANVLTF.

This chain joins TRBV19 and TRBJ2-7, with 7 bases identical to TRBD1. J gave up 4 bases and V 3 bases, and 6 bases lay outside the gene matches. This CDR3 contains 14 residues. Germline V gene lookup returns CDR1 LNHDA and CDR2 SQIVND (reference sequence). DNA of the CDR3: TGTGCCAGTAGTATTAGTGCAGGGGGATACGAGCAGTACTTC. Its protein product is CASSISAGGYEQYF.

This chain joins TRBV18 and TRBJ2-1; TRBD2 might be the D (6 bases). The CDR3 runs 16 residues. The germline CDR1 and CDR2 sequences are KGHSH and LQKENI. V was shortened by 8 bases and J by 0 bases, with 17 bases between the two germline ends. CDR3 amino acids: CASTAEGFSSYNEQFF. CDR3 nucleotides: TGTGCCAGCACCGCGGAGGGCTTCAGCTCCTACAATGAGCAGTTCTTC.

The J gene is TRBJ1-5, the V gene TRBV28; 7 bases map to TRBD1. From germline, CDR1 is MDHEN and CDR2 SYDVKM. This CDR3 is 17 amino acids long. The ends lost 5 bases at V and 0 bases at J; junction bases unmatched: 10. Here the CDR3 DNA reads TGTGCCAGCAGTCTTTACACAGGGGCGAATAGCAATCAGCCCCAGCATTTT. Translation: CASSLYTGANSNQPQHF.

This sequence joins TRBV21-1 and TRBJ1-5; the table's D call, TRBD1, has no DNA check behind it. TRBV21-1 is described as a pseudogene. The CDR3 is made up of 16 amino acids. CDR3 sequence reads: CASTRGTAHSNQPQHF. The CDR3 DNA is TGTGCCAGCACCCGGGGGACAGCTCATAGCAATCAGCCCCAGCATTTT.

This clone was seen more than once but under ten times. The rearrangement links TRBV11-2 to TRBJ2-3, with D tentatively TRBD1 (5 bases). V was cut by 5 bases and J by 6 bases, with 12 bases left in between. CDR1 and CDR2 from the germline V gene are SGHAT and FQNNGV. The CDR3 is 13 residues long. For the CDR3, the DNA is TGTGCCAGCAGCCCATTAGGGGCGGATACGCAGTATTTT. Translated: CASSPLGADTQYF.

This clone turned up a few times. The CDR3 bases are TGTGCCAGCAGCTTGCTAGGCAGAAATGGCTACACCTTC. Translation: CASSLLGRNGYTF. This rearrangement joins TRBV28 to TRBJ1-2, with unresolved D. The CDR3 sequence is 13 residues long. Germline V lookup: CDR1 MDHEN, CDR2 SYDVKM. Trimming cost V 6 bases and J 6 bases, with 14 bases left between them.

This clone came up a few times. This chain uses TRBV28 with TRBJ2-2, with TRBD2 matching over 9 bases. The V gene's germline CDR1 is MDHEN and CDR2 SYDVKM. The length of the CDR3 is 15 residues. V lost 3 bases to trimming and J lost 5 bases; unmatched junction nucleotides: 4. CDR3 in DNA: TGTGCCAGCAGTTTGGCAGCGGGGGGAACCGGGGAGCTGTTTTTT. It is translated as CASSLAAGGTGELFF. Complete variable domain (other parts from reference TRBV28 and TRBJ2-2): DVKVTQSSRYLVKRTGEKVFLECVQDMDHENMFWYRQDPGLGLRLIYFSYDVKMKEKGDIPEGYSVSREKKERFSLILESASTNQTSMYLCASSLAAGGTGELFFGEGSRLTVL.

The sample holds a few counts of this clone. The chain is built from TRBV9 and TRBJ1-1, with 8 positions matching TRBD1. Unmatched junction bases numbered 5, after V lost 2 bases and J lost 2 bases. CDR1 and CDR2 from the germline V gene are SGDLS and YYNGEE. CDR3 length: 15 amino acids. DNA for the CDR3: TGTGCCAGCAGCGTGTCAGGGGGCGGAAACACTGAAGCTTTCTTT. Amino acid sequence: CASSVSGGGNTEAFF.